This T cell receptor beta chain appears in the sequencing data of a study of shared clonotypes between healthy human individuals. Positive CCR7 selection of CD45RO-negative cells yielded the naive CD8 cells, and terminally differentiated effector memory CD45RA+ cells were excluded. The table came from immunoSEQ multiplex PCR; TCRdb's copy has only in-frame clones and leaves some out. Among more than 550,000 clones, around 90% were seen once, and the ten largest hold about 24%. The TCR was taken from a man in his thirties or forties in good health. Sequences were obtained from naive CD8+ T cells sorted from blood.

The chain's CDR3 is CASSPGQGAILHYGYTF. DNA for the CDR3: TGTGCCAGCAGCCCCGGACAGGGGGCGATCCTACACTATGGCTACACCTTC. The chain carries TRBV13 and TRBJ1-2; 11 nucleotides agree with TRBD1. This CDR3 is 17 amino acids long. The trim removed 5 bases at V and 3 bases at J, leaving 11 bases unmatched. From germline, CDR1 is PRHDT and CDR2 FYEKMQ (reference sequence).